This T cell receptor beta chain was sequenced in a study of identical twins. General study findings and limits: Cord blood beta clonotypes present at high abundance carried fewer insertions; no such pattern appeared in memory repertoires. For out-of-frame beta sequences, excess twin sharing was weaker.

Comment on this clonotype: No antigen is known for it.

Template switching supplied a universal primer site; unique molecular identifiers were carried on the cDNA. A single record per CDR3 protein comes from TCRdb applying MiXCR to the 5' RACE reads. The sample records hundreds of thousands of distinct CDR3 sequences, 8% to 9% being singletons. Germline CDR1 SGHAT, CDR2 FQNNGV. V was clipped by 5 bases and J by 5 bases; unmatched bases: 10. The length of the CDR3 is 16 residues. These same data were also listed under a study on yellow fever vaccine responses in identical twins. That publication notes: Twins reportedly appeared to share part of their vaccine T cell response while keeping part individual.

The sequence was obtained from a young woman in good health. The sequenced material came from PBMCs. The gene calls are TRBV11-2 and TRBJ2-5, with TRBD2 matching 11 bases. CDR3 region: CASSVAGLAVAETQYF. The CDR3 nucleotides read TGTGCCAGCAGCGTCGCGGGACTAGCGGTAGCGGAGACCCAGTACTTC.